This T cell receptor beta chain stems from a study of radiation and T cells in renal cell carcinoma. At the level of the study: Nephrectomy followed 15 Gy stereotactic body radiation by 4 weeks.

Broader study findings: Pretreatment tumor biopsies were lacking, so baseline clonotypes are unknown. From baseline, blood top tumor clonotypes peaked at 2 weeks post-radiation.

Germline V gene data show CDR1 as LNHNV and CDR2 as YYDKDF (reference sequence). Trimming stripped 0 bases from V and 2 bases from J, with 10 bases between. The CDR3 covers 15 residues. As to this clone: Antigen unknown.

Documented time point: blood 2 weeks post-SBRT. As for treatment: 15 Gy SBRT to primary tumor, nephrectomy 4 weeks later. Serial blood draws occurred at baseline and 2 and 4 weeks post-SBRT. Profiled with immunoSEQ multiplex PCR; TCRdb holds only in-frame clones, not every one. Among approximately 75,000 clones listed, 82% were seen once. The source was blood, collected from a patient whose treatment included radiotherapy and nephrectomy. The J gene is TRBJ2-5, the V gene TRBV15, with D unresolved. This sequence originates from a man aged 55 to 70 with renal cell carcinoma. The DNA of the CDR3 is TGTGCCACCAGCAGAGATGCCACAGCACAAGAGACCCAGTACTTC. It is translated as CATSRDATAQETQYF.